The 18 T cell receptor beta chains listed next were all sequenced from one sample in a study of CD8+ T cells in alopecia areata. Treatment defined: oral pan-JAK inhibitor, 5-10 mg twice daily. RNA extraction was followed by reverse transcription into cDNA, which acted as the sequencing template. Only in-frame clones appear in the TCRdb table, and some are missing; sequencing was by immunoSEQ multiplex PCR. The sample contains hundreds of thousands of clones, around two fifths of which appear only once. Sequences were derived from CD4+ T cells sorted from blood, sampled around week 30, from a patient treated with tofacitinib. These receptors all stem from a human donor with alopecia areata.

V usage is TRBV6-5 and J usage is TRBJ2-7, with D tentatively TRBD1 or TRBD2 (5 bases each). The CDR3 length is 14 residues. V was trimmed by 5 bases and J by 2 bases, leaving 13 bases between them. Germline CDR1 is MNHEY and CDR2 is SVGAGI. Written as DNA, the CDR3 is TGTGCCAGCAGTCCCGGGACGTTTGCCTACGAGCAGTACTTC. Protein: CASSPGTFAYEQYF.

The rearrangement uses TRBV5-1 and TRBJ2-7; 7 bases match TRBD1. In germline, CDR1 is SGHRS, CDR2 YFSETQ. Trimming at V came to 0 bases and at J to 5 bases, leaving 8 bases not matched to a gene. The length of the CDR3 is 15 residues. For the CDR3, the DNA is TGCGCCAGCAGCTTGGATGCGACAGGGTATAACGAGCAGTACTTC. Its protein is CASSLDATGYNEQYF.

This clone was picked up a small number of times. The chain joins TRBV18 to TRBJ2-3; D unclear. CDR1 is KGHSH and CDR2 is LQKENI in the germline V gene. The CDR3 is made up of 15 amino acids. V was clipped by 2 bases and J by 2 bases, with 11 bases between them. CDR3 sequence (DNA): TGTGCCAGCTCACCATTGGGAAAACCCACAGATACGCAGTATTTT. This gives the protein CASSPLGKPTDTQYF.

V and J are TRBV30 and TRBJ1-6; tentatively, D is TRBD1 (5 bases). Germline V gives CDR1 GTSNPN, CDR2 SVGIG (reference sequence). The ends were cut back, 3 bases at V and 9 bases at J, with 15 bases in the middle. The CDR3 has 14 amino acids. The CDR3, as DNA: TGTGCCTGGAGGGACACCGGCCATGCTTCACCCCTCCACTTT. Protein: CAWRDTGHASPLHF.

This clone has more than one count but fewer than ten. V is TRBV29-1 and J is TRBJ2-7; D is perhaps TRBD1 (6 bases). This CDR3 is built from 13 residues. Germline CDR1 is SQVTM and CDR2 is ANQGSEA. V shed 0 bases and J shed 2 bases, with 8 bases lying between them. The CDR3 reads CSVEDTGTYEQYF. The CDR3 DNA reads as TGCAGCGTTGAAGATACAGGGACCTACGAGCAGTACTTC.

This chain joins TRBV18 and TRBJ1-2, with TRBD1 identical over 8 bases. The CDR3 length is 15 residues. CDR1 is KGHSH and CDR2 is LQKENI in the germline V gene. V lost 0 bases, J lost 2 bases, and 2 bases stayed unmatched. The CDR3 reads CASSPPGQENYGYTF. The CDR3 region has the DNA TGTGCCAGCTCACCACCGGGACAGGAGAACTATGGCTACACCTTC. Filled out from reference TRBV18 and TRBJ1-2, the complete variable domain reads NAGVMQNPRHLVRRRGQEARLRCSPMKGHSHVYWYRQLPEEGLKFMVYLQKENIIDESGMPKERFSAEFPKEGPSILRIQQVVRGDSAAYFCASSPPGQENYGYTFGSGTRLTVV.

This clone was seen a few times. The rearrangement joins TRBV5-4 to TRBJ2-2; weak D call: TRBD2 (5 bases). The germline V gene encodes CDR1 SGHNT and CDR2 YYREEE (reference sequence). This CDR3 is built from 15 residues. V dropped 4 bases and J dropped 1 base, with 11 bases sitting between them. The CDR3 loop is CASSPPGRNTGELFF. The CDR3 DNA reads TGTGCCAGCAGCCCGCCGGGGAGGAACACCGGGGAGCTGTTTTTT.

This chain's CDR3 is CASSLSGGATDTQYF. The CDR3 DNA sequence: TGTGCCAGCAGTTTGAGCGGGGGGGCCACAGATACGCAGTATTTT. This sequence joins TRBV2 and TRBJ2-3, with 10 positions matching TRBD2. Per the germline V gene, CDR1 is SNHLY and CDR2 is FYNNEI. The CDR3 length is 15 residues. Trimming removed 5 bases from V and 2 bases from J; junction bases left unmatched: 4.

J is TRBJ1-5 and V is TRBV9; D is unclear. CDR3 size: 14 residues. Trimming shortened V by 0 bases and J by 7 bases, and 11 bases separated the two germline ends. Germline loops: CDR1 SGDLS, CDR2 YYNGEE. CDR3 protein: CASSVDPRLQPQHF. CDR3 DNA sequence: TGTGCCAGCAGCGTAGACCCCAGGCTCCAGCCCCAGCATTTT.

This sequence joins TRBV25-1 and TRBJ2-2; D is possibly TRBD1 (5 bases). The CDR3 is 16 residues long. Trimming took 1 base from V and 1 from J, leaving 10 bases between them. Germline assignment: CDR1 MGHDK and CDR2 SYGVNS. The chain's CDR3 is CASSEFGHKNTGELFF. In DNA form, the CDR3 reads TGTGCCAGCAGTGAATTTGGACATAAGAACACCGGGGAGCTGTTTTTT.

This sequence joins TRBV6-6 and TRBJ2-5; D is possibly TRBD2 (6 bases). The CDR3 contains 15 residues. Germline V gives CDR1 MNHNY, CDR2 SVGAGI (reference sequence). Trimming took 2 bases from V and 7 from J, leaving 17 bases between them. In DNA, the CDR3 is TGTGCCAGCAGTTACGGTGGGCGCGACGGGGGGACCCAGTACTTC. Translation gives CASSYGGRDGGTQYF.

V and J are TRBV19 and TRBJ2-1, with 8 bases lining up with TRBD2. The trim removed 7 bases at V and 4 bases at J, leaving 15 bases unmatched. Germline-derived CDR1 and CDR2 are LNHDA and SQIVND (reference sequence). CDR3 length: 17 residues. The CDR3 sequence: CASTTTRSGRGYNEQFF. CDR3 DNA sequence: TGTGCCAGTACCACAACCCGAAGCGGGAGAGGGTACAATGAGCAGTTCTTC.

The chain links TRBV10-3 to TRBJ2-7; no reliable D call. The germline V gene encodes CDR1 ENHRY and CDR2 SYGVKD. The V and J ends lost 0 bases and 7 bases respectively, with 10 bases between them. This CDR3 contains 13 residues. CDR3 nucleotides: TGTGCCATCAGTGAGTCGATAGGTGAGGAGCAGTACTTC. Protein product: CAISESIGEEQYF.

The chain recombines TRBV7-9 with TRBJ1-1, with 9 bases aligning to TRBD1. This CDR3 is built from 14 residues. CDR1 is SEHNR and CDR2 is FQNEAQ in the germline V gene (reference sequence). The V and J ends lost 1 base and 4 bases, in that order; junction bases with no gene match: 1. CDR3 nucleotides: TGTGCCAGCAGCTTAGACAGGGGGCGCACTGAAGCTTTCTTT. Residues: CASSLDRGRTEAFF.

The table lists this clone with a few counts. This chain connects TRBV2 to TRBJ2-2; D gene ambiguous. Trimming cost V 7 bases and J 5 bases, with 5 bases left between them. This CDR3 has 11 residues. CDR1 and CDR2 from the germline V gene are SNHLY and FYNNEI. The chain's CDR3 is CASKGTGELFF. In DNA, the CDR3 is TGTGCCAGCAAGGGAACCGGGGAGCTGTTTTTT. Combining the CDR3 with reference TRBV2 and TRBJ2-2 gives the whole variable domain EPEVTQTPSHQVTQMGQEVILRCVPISNHLYFYWYRQILGQKVEFLVSFYNNEISEKSEIFDDQFSVERPDGSNFTLKIRSTKLEDSAMYFCASKGTGELFFGEGSRLTVL.

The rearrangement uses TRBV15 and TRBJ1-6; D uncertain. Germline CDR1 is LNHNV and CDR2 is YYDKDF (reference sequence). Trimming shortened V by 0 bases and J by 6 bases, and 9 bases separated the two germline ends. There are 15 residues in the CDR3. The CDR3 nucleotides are TGTGCCACCAGCAGAGAAGGACTGACTAATTCACCCCTCCACTTT. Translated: CATSREGLTNSPLHF.

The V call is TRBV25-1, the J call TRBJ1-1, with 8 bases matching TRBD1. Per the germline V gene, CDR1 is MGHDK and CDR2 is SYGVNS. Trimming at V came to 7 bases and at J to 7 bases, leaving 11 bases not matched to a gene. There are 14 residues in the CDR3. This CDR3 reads CASIGQGGYNEAFF. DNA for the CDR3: TGTGCCAGCATCGGACAGGGTGGATATAATGAAGCTTTCTTT.

The CDR3 here is CASSLASGTGVGYTF. The CDR3 DNA follows: TGTGCCAGCAGCTTGGCTTCGGGTACAGGGGTCGGCTACACCTTC. J is TRBJ1-2 and V is TRBV5-6; 7 bases align to TRBD1. Germline V CDR1 and CDR2: SGHDT, YYEEEE. CDR3 length: 15 residues. The junction had 10 bases not matched to a gene; V was cut back by 0 bases and J by 8 bases.